One and the same sample provided the 30 T cell receptor beta chains below, sequenced in a study of graft-versus-host responses after intestinal transplantation. The repertoire was sequenced with immunoSEQ multiplex PCR; TCRdb's copy has only in-frame clones and lacks some. The table has nearly 90,000 clones, roughly four fifths seen once. The antigens of these receptors remain unknown. Sequenced material: unstimulated CD8+ T cells sorted from spleen or lymph node cells, taken before intestinal transplant. Receptors were obtained from a human donor who received an intestinal transplant.

The chain is built from TRBV6-1 and TRBJ1-2, with 10 positions matching TRBD1. This CDR3 has 14 amino acids. The germline CDR1 and CDR2 sequences are MNHNS and SASEGT. The V and J ends lost 8 bases and 6 bases, in that order; junction bases with no gene match: 9. The CDR3 loop reads CASDKDRGWHGYTF. The CDR3 DNA reads TGTGCCAGCGACAAGGACAGGGGGTGGCATGGCTACACCTTC.

The rearrangement uses TRBV13 and TRBJ2-1; no clear D gene. The CDR3 spans 13 residues. The V gene's germline CDR1 is PRHDT and CDR2 FYEKMQ (reference sequence). Trimming cost V 5 bases and J 3 bases, with 8 bases left between them. CDR3 coding DNA: TGTGCCAGCAGCGAGACTCTCTACAATGAGCAGTTCTTC. Protein sequence: CASSETLYNEQFF.

The V call is TRBV2, the J call TRBJ1-3; 8 nucleotides align to TRBD1. Germline values: CDR1 SNHLY, CDR2 FYNNEI. The CDR3 covers 15 residues. V shed 6 bases, J shed 0 bases, and the junction held 4 bases outside the gene matches. CDR3 in amino acids: CASRVQGDSGNTIYF. CDR3 DNA: TGTGCCAGCAGGGTACAGGGGGACTCTGGAAACACCATATATTTT.

The V call is TRBV7-9, the J call TRBJ2-7, with D possibly being TRBD1 or TRBD2 (5 bases each). V dropped 6 bases and J dropped 0 bases, with 27 bases sitting between them. Germline-derived CDR1 and CDR2 are SEHNR and FQNEAQ (reference sequence). The CDR3 covers 19 residues. This chain's CDR3 is CASRPGPLLGPVFSYEQYF. The CDR3 DNA follows: TGTGCCAGCAGACCGGGGCCCTTACTAGGTCCCGTTTTCTCCTACGAGCAGTACTTC.

The rearrangement joins TRBV7-3 to TRBJ2-3; TRBD2 aligns across 10 bases. The CDR3 has 15 residues. Per the germline V gene, CDR1 is SGHTA and CDR2 is FQGTGA. With 5 bases clipped from V and 2 bases from J, the junction kept 4 bases outside the gene matches. CDR3 sequence reads: CASSVLAGHTDTQYF. The CDR3 bases are TGTGCCAGCAGCGTACTAGCGGGACACACAGATACGCAGTATTTT.

The J gene is TRBJ2-1, the V gene TRBV20-1; D ambiguous. V shed 1 base and J shed 10 bases, with 8 bases lying between them. The CDR3 contains 11 residues. CDR1 is DFQATT and CDR2 is SNEGSKA in the germline V gene (reference sequence). CDR3 residues: CSARGEREQFF. CDR3 nucleotides: TGCAGTGCTAGAGGGGAACGGGAGCAGTTCTTC.

The V and J genes are TRBV7-9 and TRBJ2-3; D might be TRBD1 (6 bases). The germline V gene encodes CDR1 SEHNR and CDR2 FQNEAQ (reference sequence). V lost 0 bases, J lost 0 bases, and 10 bases lay in between. CDR3 length equals 16 residues. The CDR3 spells CASSLAGTQSTDTQYF. CDR3 DNA: TGTGCCAGCAGCTTAGCCGGGACACAAAGCACAGATACGCAGTATTTT.

V gene TRBV6-6 combines with J gene TRBJ2-1; D remains ambiguous. The germline V gene has CDR1 MNHNY and CDR2 SVGAGI (reference sequence). V dropped 2 bases and J dropped 7 bases, with 15 bases sitting between them. The CDR3 extends over 15 amino acids. DNA of the CDR3: TGTGCCAGCAGTTACACGGAAGGGTCCAGGAATGAGCAGTTCTTC. Protein sequence: CASSYTEGSRNEQFF.

This chain joins TRBV28 and TRBJ2-1; tentatively, D is TRBD2 (6 bases). This CDR3 is built from 15 residues. V gave up 2 bases and J gave up 7 bases, with 15 bases separating them. Germline V gives CDR1 MDHEN, CDR2 SYDVKM. CDR3 loop: CASSLTGLRGNEQFF. Here the CDR3 DNA reads TGTGCCAGCAGTTTAACCGGGCTACGGGGGAATGAGCAGTTCTTC.

This clone was seen more than once but under ten times. The rearrangement uses TRBV5-1 and TRBJ2-2; D tentatively fits TRBD1 or TRBD2 (6 bases each). Germline assignment: CDR1 SGHRS and CDR2 YFSETQ. CDR3 size: 16 residues. V was pared by 1 base and J by 5 bases, with 15 bases between. CDR3 loop: CASSLRPGAGTGELFF. The CDR3 nucleotides are TGCGCCAGCAGCTTGCGGCCGGGGGCGGGTACCGGGGAGCTGTTTTTT.

A single count supports this clone. V usage is TRBV19 and J usage is TRBJ2-1; no reliable D call. Germline CDR1 and CDR2: LNHDA and SQIVND (reference sequence). With 7 bases removed from V and 4 bases from J, the gap between germline ends came to 11 bases. CDR3 length equals 13 residues. CDR3: CASTSGSYNEQFF. The CDR3, as DNA: TGTGCCAGTACATCGGGTAGTTACAATGAGCAGTTCTTC.

In regard to this clone: A read error is likely here: a far larger clone is one base away. V and J are TRBV28 and TRBJ2-1, with 8 bases lining up with TRBD2. CDR1 MDHEN and CDR2 SYDVKM come from the germline V gene. This CDR3 contains 14 residues. V gave up 6 bases and J gave up 3 bases; unmatched junction bases: 4. DNA for the CDR3: TGTGCCAGCAGCCTCGGGACTAGCTACAATGAGCAGTTCTTC. Its protein product is CASSLGTSYNEQFF.

This chain links TRBV2 with TRBJ1-2; D is undetermined. The length of the CDR3 is 15 residues. Trimming left V 2 bases short and J 4 bases short, with 14 bases between. CDR1 and CDR2 (germline): SNHLY, FYNNEI. The CDR3 spells CASSESAGFLYGYTF. CDR3 bases: TGTGCCAGCAGTGAATCGGCAGGCTTTCTCTATGGCTACACCTTC.

The CDR3 bases are TGTGCCAGCAGTACCGCGACAGGCGGGGTCTACGAGCAGTACTTC. Translation gives CASSTATGGVYEQYF. The chain combines TRBV6-1 with TRBJ2-7; D is perhaps TRBD1 or TRBD2 (6 bases each). Germline V CDR1 and CDR2: MNHNS, SASEGT. V was trimmed by 5 bases and J by 3 bases, leaving 17 bases between them. This CDR3 is 15 amino acids long.

The rearrangement joins TRBV7-9 to TRBJ2-4, with D hard to call. CDR1 and CDR2 from the germline V gene are SEHNR and FQNEAQ (reference sequence). CDR3 length: 14 amino acids. Between the trimmed V and J ends, which lost 3 bases and 8 bases, there was a span of 14 bases. CDR3 residues: CASSFPWNRDIQYF. In nucleotides, the CDR3 is TGTGCCAGCAGCTTCCCGTGGAACCGGGACATTCAGTACTTC.

This clone has a handful of counts. CDR3 bases: TGTGCCAGCAGCGTAGCCGGCGGGGGCACAGATACGCAGTATTTT. The encoded protein is CASSVAGGGTDTQYF. The V gene is TRBV9, the J gene TRBJ2-3; possibly TRBD2 for D (6 bases). The CDR3 runs 15 residues. Germline values: CDR1 SGDLS, CDR2 YYNGEE. Trimming took off 0 bases at V and 1 base at J, with 9 bases between the two ends.

The chain uses TRBV12-5 and TRBJ2-1, with a tentative D call TRBD2 (7 bases). Between the trimmed V and J ends, which lost 2 bases and 8 bases, there was a span of 16 bases. This CDR3 region has 15 residues. Germline lookup yields CDR1 LGHNT and CDR2 FRNRAP. The CDR3 sequence: CASGLYVGGPDEQFF. DNA for the CDR3: TGTGCTAGTGGTTTGTATGTGGGGGGGCCCGATGAGCAGTTCTTC.

The chain couples TRBV2 to TRBJ2-1; weak D call: TRBD2 (6 bases). Germline lookup yields CDR1 SNHLY and CDR2 FYNNEI. The CDR3 is made up of 16 amino acids. Between the trimmed V and J ends, which lost 8 bases and 1 base, there was a span of 18 bases. The CDR3 bases are TGTGCCAGCCCCGAAGGCGGGACCGCTTCCTACAATGAGCAGTTCTTC. Its translation: CASPEGGTASYNEQFF.

This chain joins TRBV7-6 and TRBJ2-1; D might be TRBD1 or TRBD2, each matching 6 bases. CDR3 size: 14 residues. Deletions cut 2 bases from V and 9 bases from J, with 14 bases between. Germline-derived CDR1 and CDR2 are SGHVS and FNYEAQ. Here the CDR3 reads CASSLFRGLPEQFF. The CDR3 DNA reads TGTGCCAGCAGCTTATTTCGGGGGCTGCCTGAGCAGTTCTTC.

This clone has a single count. The rearrangement uses TRBV7-8 and TRBJ2-2, with 8 bases aligning to TRBD2. The germline V gene has CDR1 SGHVS and CDR2 FQNEAQ. J lost 4 bases, V lost 5 bases, and 12 bases had no gene match. The CDR3 runs to 17 residues. The CDR3 DNA sequence: TGTGCCAGCAGCCATCTCCCGGGAGGGCTCATCACCGGGGAGCTGTTTTTT. Protein sequence: CASSHLPGGLITGELFF.

The chain recombines TRBV28 with TRBJ1-4, with D maybe TRBD1 (5 bases). Trimming took off 5 bases at V and 8 bases at J, with 12 bases between the two ends. CDR3 length equals 13 residues. CDR1 is MDHEN, CDR2 SYDVKM, per germline. As DNA, the CDR3 is TGTGCCAGCAGTCGCGGGACTCCCGAAAAACTGTTTTTT. This translates into CASSRGTPEKLFF.

The chain couples TRBV6-1 to TRBJ2-2, with 9 nucleotides matching TRBD2. The CDR3 is 18 residues long. In germline, CDR1 is MNHNS, CDR2 SASEGT. The ends lost 0 bases at V and 6 bases at J; junction bases unmatched: 11. The CDR3 nucleotides read TGTGCCAGCAGTGAAGCCCGCGGGGGGGCACGCTGGCCCGGGGAGCTGTTTTTT. Encoded protein: CASSEARGGARWPGELFF.

The V call is TRBV5-1, the J call TRBJ2-1; TRBD2 matches at 11 bases. Trimming at V came to 4 bases and at J to 2 bases, leaving 8 bases not matched to a gene. The germline gives CDR1 SGHRS, CDR2 YFSETQ. This CDR3 has 17 amino acids. The CDR3 spells CASSPKLAGVAYNEQFF. CDR3 nucleotides: TGCGCCAGCAGCCCTAAACTAGCGGGAGTAGCCTACAATGAGCAGTTCTTC. The full variable domain, in which reference TRBV5-1 and TRBJ2-1 provide the parts outside the CDR3, is KAGVTQTPRYLIKTRGQQVTLSCSPISGHRSVSWYQQTPGQGLQFLFEYFSETQRNKGNFPGRFSGRQFSNSRSEMNVSTLELGDSALYLCASSPKLAGVAYNEQFFGPGTRLTVL.

The chain is built from TRBV2 and TRBJ2-1; 16 nucleotides line up with TRBD2. The CDR3 spans 17 residues. J lost 1 base, V lost 9 bases, and 6 bases had no gene match. CDR1 and CDR2 (germline): SNHLY, FYNNEI. CDR3 DNA: TGTGCCAGTCCCGGGACTAGCGGGGGGGGATCCTACAATGAGCAGTTCTTC. This sequence encodes CASPGTSGGGSYNEQFF.

CDR3 bases: TGCGCCAGCAGCTTGAGAATCCGGGGGGCGCGCTATGGCTACACCTTC. This translates into CASSLRIRGARYGYTF. The chain recombines TRBV5-1 with TRBJ1-2, with TRBD1 as a possible D gene (6 bases). The CDR3 consists of 16 residues. In germline, CDR1 is SGHRS, CDR2 YFSETQ. Trimming shortened V by 1 base and J by 4 bases, and 17 bases separated the two germline ends.

In regard to this clone: The same CDR3 is also encoded by other DNA sequences in this sample. The rearrangement joins TRBV7-6 to TRBJ1-5; no reliable D call. The V gene lost 1 base and the J gene lost 6 bases, with 13 bases spanning the gap. Germline V gene data show CDR1 as SGHVS and CDR2 as FNYEAQ. The CDR3 contains 15 residues. The CDR3 DNA reads as TGTGCCAGCAGCTTAGGGGGAGGCATGGGTCAGCCCCAGCATTTT. As protein: CASSLGGGMGQPQHF.

This clone was seen once. This chain links TRBV28 with TRBJ2-7, with 11 bases lining up with TRBD2. Germline V gene data show CDR1 as MDHEN and CDR2 as SYDVKM. The CDR3 consists of 16 residues. V gave up 4 bases and J gave up 1 base; unmatched junction bases: 6. The CDR3, as DNA: TGTGCCAGCAGTTACCCCACTAGCGGGAGTTCCTACGAGCAGTACTTC. Encoded protein: CASSYPTSGSSYEQYF.

This clone has more than one count but fewer than ten. The J gene is TRBJ2-3, the V gene TRBV28; 7 bases are a match to TRBD2. This CDR3 spans 17 amino acids. V was pared by 3 bases and J by 0 bases, with 9 bases of the junction left unmatched. CDR1 is MDHEN, CDR2 SYDVKM, per germline. CDR3: CASSFFGAGVSTDTQYF. For the CDR3, the DNA is TGTGCCAGCAGTTTTTTTGGGGCGGGGGTAAGCACAGATACGCAGTATTTT.

The chain couples TRBV10-2 to TRBJ2-5; D remains ambiguous. Trimming took 0 bases from V and 1 from J, leaving 6 bases between them. The CDR3 totals 14 residues. Germline V gene lookup returns CDR1 WSHSY and CDR2 SAAADI. In DNA, the CDR3 is TGCGCCAGCAGTGAGTCCGACGGCCAAGAGACCCAGTACTTC. Protein product: CASSESDGQETQYF.

The genes are TRBV10-3 and TRBJ2-3; 9 bases fit TRBD1. Trimming at V came to 7 bases and at J to 3 bases, leaving 8 bases not matched to a gene. Per germline, CDR1 ENHRY and CDR2 SYGVKD. The CDR3 runs to 15 residues. The CDR3 nucleotides read TGTGCCATCAAGGGTACCGGGACAGGGACAGATACGCAGTATTTT. It yields the protein CAIKGTGTGTDTQYF.